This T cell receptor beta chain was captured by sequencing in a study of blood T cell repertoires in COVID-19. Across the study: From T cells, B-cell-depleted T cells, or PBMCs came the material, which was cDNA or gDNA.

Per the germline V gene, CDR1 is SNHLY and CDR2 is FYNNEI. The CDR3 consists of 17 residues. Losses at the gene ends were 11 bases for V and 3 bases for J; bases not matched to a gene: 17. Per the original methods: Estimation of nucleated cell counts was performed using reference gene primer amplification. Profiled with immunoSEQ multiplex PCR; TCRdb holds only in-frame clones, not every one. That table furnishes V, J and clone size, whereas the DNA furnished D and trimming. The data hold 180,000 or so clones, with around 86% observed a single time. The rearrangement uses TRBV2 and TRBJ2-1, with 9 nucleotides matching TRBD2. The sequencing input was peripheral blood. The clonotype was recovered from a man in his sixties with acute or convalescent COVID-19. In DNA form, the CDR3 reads TGTGCCTCTGGTGCGGGAGGGCCCTACCGACACTACAATGAGCAGTTCTTC. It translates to CASGAGGPYRHYNEQFF. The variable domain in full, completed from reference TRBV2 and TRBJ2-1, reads EPEVTQTPSHQVTQMGQEVILRCVPISNHLYFYWYRQILGQKVEFLVSFYNNEISEKSEIFDDQFSVERPDGSNFTLKIRSTKLEDSAMYFCASGAGGPYRHYNEQFFGPGTRLTVL.